The clone carrying this TCR beta chain was seen more than once but under ten times. The CDR3 sequence is 14 residues long. The germline V and J ends were trimmed by 6 bases and 6 bases, with 15 bases remaining between them. CDR1 is MNHEY, CDR2 SMNVEV, per germline (reference sequence). Memory CD4+ T cells were sorted as CD4+CD45RO+CD25- cells. Full-length variable regions came from constant-region reverse primers plus semi-nested Nested Universal Primer A PCR. TCRdb ran MiXCR on the 5' RACE reads and lists one entry per CDR3 protein. The sample has approximately 40,000 distinct CDR3 sequences; 30% are singletons.

The TCR sequence derives from a female donor with breast cancer. The gene calls are TRBV27 and TRBJ1-5, with TRBD1 as a possible D gene (5 bases). Material: tumor-infiltrating memory CD4+ T cells sorted from the breast tumor. The sample's subset: memory CD4+ T cells, CD4+CD45RO+CD25-. The CDR3 sequence is CASSWDGTSQPQHF. As DNA, the CDR3 is TGTGCCAGCAGCTGGGACGGAACTTCTCAGCCCCAGCATTTT.